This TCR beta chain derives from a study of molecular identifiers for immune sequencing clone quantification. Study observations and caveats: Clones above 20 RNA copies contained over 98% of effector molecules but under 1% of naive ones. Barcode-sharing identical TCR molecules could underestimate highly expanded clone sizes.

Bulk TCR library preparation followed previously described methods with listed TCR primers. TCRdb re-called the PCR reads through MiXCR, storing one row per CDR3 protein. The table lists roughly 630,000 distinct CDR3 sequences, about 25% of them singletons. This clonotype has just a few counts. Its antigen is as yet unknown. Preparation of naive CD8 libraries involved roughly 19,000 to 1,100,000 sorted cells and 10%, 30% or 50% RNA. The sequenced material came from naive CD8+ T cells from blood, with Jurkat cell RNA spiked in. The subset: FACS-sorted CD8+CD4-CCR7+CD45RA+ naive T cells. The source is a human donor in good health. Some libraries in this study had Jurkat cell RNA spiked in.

The CDR3 sequence is CASSGSGYNEQFF. The CDR3 DNA is TGTGCCAGCAGCGGGAGCGGGTACAATGAGCAGTTCTTC. This chain links TRBV6-2 or TRBV6-3 with TRBJ2-1; a possible D gene is TRBD2 (6 bases). The CDR3 has 13 amino acids. The germline V gene has CDR1 MNHEY and CDR2 SVGEGT. Trimming shortened V by 6 bases and J by 4 bases, and 10 bases separated the two germline ends.